These 8 T cell receptor beta chains came from one sample sequenced in a study of T-cell memory formation after mild COVID-19. TCRdb ran MiXCR on the 5' RACE reads and lists one entry per CDR3 protein. Altogether about 430,000 distinct CDR3 sequences are present, approximately 19% being singletons, with the ten largest covering about 22%. Material for sequencing was PBMCs or a T cell subset sorted from them (not recorded which). These receptors were collected from a man younger than 35 who had mild COVID-19 (a few samples of this study predate the infection). Cell type and time point are not known.

The genes are TRBV5-1 and TRBJ1-2; a possible D gene is TRBD1 (5 bases). V lost 4 bases, J lost 8 bases, and 12 bases lay in between. The germline V gene encodes CDR1 SGHRS and CDR2 YFSETQ. The CDR3 has 12 residues. In DNA, the CDR3 is TGCGCCAGCAGCCCGACAGAAAGGGGCTACACCTTC. Translated: CASSPTERGYTF. The full variable domain, in which reference TRBV5-1 and TRBJ1-2 provide the parts outside the CDR3, is KAGVTQTPRYLIKTRGQQVTLSCSPISGHRSVSWYQQTPGQGLQFLFEYFSETQRNKGNFPGRFSGRQFSNSRSEMNVSTLELGDSALYLCASSPTERGYTFGSGTRLTVV.

This clonotype was recorded many times. The V gene is TRBV6-6, the J gene TRBJ2-5; 9 nucleotides agree with TRBD2. Germline V CDR1 and CDR2: MNHNY, SVGAGI (reference sequence). The trim removed 1 base at V and 2 bases at J, leaving 11 bases unmatched. CDR3 length equals 18 residues. CDR3 sequence: CASSYFRPAGGPQETQYF. In nucleotides, the CDR3 is TGTGCCAGCAGTTACTTCCGGCCAGCGGGGGGCCCTCAAGAGACCCAGTACTTC.

This clonotype was observed a handful of times. The chain joins TRBV24-1 to TRBJ1-1; TRBD1 is a possible D gene (5 bases). Germline assignment: CDR1 KGHDR and CDR2 SFDVKD. CDR3 length: 13 amino acids. The ends were cut back, 7 bases at V and 2 bases at J, with 10 bases in the middle. The CDR3 DNA reads as TGTGCCACCAGGGGGGACGCAAACACTGAAGCTTTCTTT. Its protein is CATRGDANTEAFF.

The chain employs TRBV3-1 and TRBJ2-1, with D hard to call. The germline CDR1 and CDR2 sequences are LGHDT and YNNKEL (reference sequence). This CDR3 comprises 12 residues. The V end lost 4 bases, the J end lost 15 bases, and 16 bases lay between the germline ends. CDR3 bases: TGTGCCAGCAGCCCGAGGCACACCTGGTTGTTCTTC. It translates to CASSPRHTWLFF.

The genes are TRBV5-1 and TRBJ1-2; D is uncertain. Germline CDR1 SGHRS, CDR2 YFSETQ. V shed 5 bases and J shed 8 bases, with 13 bases lying between them. CDR3 length: 12 residues. CDR3 region: CASRNPGGGYTF. The CDR3 DNA is TGCGCCAGCAGGAACCCAGGCGGGGGCTACACCTTC.

This sequence joins TRBV30 and TRBJ1-1; TRBD1 agrees at 9 bases. CDR1 is GTSNPN, CDR2 SVGIG, per germline (reference sequence). This CDR3 comprises 13 residues. Trimming cost V 2 bases and J 11 bases; bases outside gene matches: 9. CDR3 region: CAWSRDRAKRAFF. Here the CDR3 DNA reads TGTGCCTGGAGTAGGGACAGGGCCAAGAGGGCTTTCTTT.

This clonotype was recorded a few times. The V call is TRBV6-5, the J call TRBJ2-1; D is undetermined. V was cut by 5 bases and J by 6 bases, with 8 bases left in between. This CDR3 contains 12 residues. Germline V gene lookup returns CDR1 MNHEY and CDR2 SVGAGI. The CDR3 sequence: CASSRTSNEQFF. For the CDR3, the DNA is TGTGCCAGCAGTCGGACGTCCAATGAGCAGTTCTTC.

J is TRBJ2-3 and V is TRBV11-2, with a possible D match to TRBD2 (5 bases). This CDR3 spans 15 amino acids. Germline CDR1 is SGHAT and CDR2 is FQNNGV. The germline V and J ends were trimmed by 7 bases and 7 bases, with 21 bases remaining between them. CDR3 DNA: TGTGCCAGCATTAGGGCTAGCCCCGGCGGGCATACGCAGTATTTT. Its protein is CASIRASPGGHTQYF. The whole variable domain, filled in from reference TRBV11-2 and TRBJ2-3, reads EAGVAQSPRYKIIEKRQSVAFWCNPISGHATLYWYQQILGQGPKLLIQFQNNGVVDDSQLPKDRFSAERLKGVDSTLKIQPAKLEDSAVYLCASIRASPGGHTQYFGPGTRLTVL.